Listed here is a single T cell receptor beta chain. Antigen specificity is unknown. The record originates from a study of cytomegalovirus exposure and HLA in healthy donors. General study points: Reports showed the classifier diagnosing cytomegalovirus status with high specificity and sensitivity. Later work found that TCR association rates differed between HLA loci; DRB1 had the most and HLA-C the fewest.

Researchers ran the PCR with 60 Vbeta and 13 Jbeta primers. This table comes from immunoSEQ multiplex PCR, and its TCRdb copy is limited to in-frame clones, with some not included. This table holds 110,000 to 150,000 clones. The CDR3 runs 14 residues. The V gene's germline CDR1 is MDHEN and CDR2 SYDVKM. Trimming left V 4 bases short and J 4 bases short, with 13 bases between. This sequence originates from a male donor in good health and CMV-seronegative. The chain uses TRBV28 and TRBJ1-2; no clear D. The sequenced sample was PBMCs. The CDR3 protein is CASSSSVGLYGYTF. DNA of the CDR3: TGTGCCAGCAGTTCCTCAGTTGGGCTCTATGGCTACACCTTC.